This T cell receptor (beta chain) is drawn from a study of cytomegalovirus exposure and HLA in healthy donors. Study information: Earlier results showed approximately 110 million unique TCR beta sequences derived from roughly 200 million T cells. Study-wide results and caveats: TCR beta V- and J-gene trimming was later associated with a missense DCLRE1C variant.

With respect to this clone: The antigen is unknown.

Healthy bone marrow donors formed the donor group. Although they were nominally healthy when sampled, donors likely had unrecorded immune exposures. The PCR used 60 Vbeta and 13 Jbeta primers. Sequencing used immunoSEQ multiplex PCR; TCRdb keeps in-frame clones, though not all of them. The repertoire consists of approximately 190,000 clones, with more than 75% occurring once and the leading ten covering 13% to 15%. The CDR3 is made up of 15 amino acids. The germline V gene has CDR1 SGHNT and CDR2 YENEEA. V was pared by 0 bases and J by 3 bases, with 9 bases between. The sequence was collected from a woman in her 30s in good health and CMV-seropositive. Sequencing used PBMCs. The V call is TRBV11-3, the J call TRBJ2-1; D unresolved. This CDR3 reads CASSLDGGNYNEQFF. CDR3 coding DNA: TGTGCCAGCAGCTTAGACGGCGGTAACTACAATGAGCAGTTCTTC.